The 23 T cell receptor beta chains below all came from one sample that was sequenced in a study of T cell repertoires in cytomegalovirus infection. Each CDR3 protein is one row after TCRdb ran MiXCR on the reads. The table lists about 530,000 distinct CDR3 sequences, 26% of them singletons, with under 15% in the top ten. The sequenced sample was PBMCs. The receptor source for this set is a human donor in good health (CMV status not recorded). Some clones in this sample may be carry-over from other donors' samples.

The chain links TRBV5-4 to TRBJ2-7, with D tentatively TRBD1 (6 bases). V was trimmed by 0 bases and J by 5 bases, leaving 9 bases between them. This CDR3 has 13 amino acids. In germline, CDR1 is SGHNT, CDR2 YYREEE (reference sequence). CDR3 protein: CASSLVGGHEQYV. The CDR3 DNA is TGTGCCAGCAGCTTGGTAGGGGGTCACGAGCAGTACGTC.

CDR3 protein: CASRGSGRGTDTQYF. CDR3 nucleotide sequence: TGTGCCAGCAGGGGTAGCGGGAGAGGGACAGATACGCAGTATTTT. V and J are TRBV6-5 and TRBJ2-3; 9 positions match TRBD2. V dropped 6 bases and J dropped 3; count of bases not matched to a gene: 7. The CDR3 has 15 amino acids. From germline, CDR1 is MNHEY and CDR2 SVGAGI.

This rearrangement joins TRBV14 to TRBJ2-1; D possibly uses TRBD1 or TRBD2 (5 bases each). The CDR3 spans 15 residues. Germline values: CDR1 SGHDN, CDR2 FVKESK. The V end lost 4 bases, the J end lost 6 bases, and 16 bases lay between the germline ends. The CDR3 bases are TGTGCCAGCAGCCCATGGGGGATTGCAATCAATGAGCAGTTCTTC. It yields the protein CASSPWGIAINEQFF.

This clonotype was detected only a few times. The chain couples TRBV28 to TRBJ1-4; a weak D match, TRBD1 (5 bases). CDR1 and CDR2 (germline): MDHEN, SYDVKM. The V end lost 7 bases, the J end lost 8 bases, and 17 bases lay between the germline ends. The CDR3 has 14 amino acids. The CDR3 sequence is CASTRGGAWEKLFF. The CDR3, as DNA: TGTGCCAGCACCCGAGGAGGGGCCTGGGAAAAACTGTTTTTT.

The DNA for the CDR3 is TGTGCCAGTAGTACCCGGGACCGTAGAAACACCATATATTTT. Translating it yields CASSTRDRRNTIYF. This sequence joins TRBV19 and TRBJ1-3, with D possibly matching TRBD1 (5 bases). Trimming took 4 bases from V and 5 from J, leaving 12 bases between them. The CDR3 is 14 residues long. Germline CDR1 LNHDA, CDR2 SQIVND (reference sequence).

There are many counts of this clonotype. The V and J genes are TRBV12-3 or TRBV12-4 and TRBJ1-1; D is uncertain. Trimming took off 2 bases at V and 2 bases at J, with 6 bases between the two ends. The CDR3 runs 13 residues. The CDR3 bases are TGTGCCAGCAGTTTATTTAGAAACACTGAAGCTTTCTTT. Translating it yields CASSLFRNTEAFF.

The chain carries TRBV30 and TRBJ2-3; 13 nucleotides line up with TRBD2. From germline, CDR1 is GTSNPN and CDR2 SVGIG (reference sequence). This CDR3 is built from 16 residues. J lost 4 bases, V lost 4 bases, and 8 bases had no gene match. CDR3 sequence: CAWTEGLAGWADTQYF. CDR3 in DNA: TGTGCCTGGACTGAGGGACTAGCGGGATGGGCAGATACGCAGTATTTT.

J is TRBJ2-1 and V is TRBV2; D gene ambiguous. The germline CDR1 and CDR2 sequences are SNHLY and FYNNEI. CDR3 size: 15 residues. The ends were cut back, 2 bases at V and 0 bases at J, with 8 bases in the middle. The CDR3, as DNA: TGTGCCAGCAGTGAATTCGGCAGCTCCTACAATGAGCAGTTCTTC. The encoded protein is CASSEFGSSYNEQFF.

The V call is TRBV6-2 or TRBV6-3, the J call TRBJ1-4, with unresolved D. The CDR3 has 11 residues. The V end lost 4 bases, the J end lost 15 bases, and 12 bases lay between the germline ends. Germline V gene lookup returns CDR1 MNHEY and CDR2 SVGEGT. CDR3 amino acids: CASSSRDRVFF. CDR3 DNA: TGTGCCAGCAGTTCACGAGATCGGGTGTTTTTT.

V is TRBV4-2 and J is TRBJ1-1; possible D gene TRBD1, 6 bases. Trimming took 1 base from V and 5 from J, leaving 11 bases between them. From germline, CDR1 is LGHNA and CDR2 YNFKEQ. CDR3 length: 14 residues. The CDR3 region has the DNA TGTGCCAGCAGCCAAGGACCACAGGGTACTGAAGCTTTCTTT. This codes for CASSQGPQGTEAFF.

This clonotype has at least ten counts. The chain carries TRBV7-2 and TRBJ1-4; 12 bases match TRBD1. Germline CDR1 reads SGHTA; CDR2 reads FQGNSA. The ends lost 5 bases at V and 6 bases at J; junction bases unmatched: 4. This CDR3 has 15 residues. CDR3 DNA sequence: TGTGCCAGCAGCGAGGGACAGGGGGCGTATGAAAAACTGTTTTTT. This sequence encodes CASSEGQGAYEKLFF.

The sample holds a few counts of this clonotype. The chain recombines TRBV6-2 or TRBV6-3 with TRBJ2-5; possible D gene TRBD2, 6 bases. The germline V gene encodes CDR1 MNHEY and CDR2 SVGEGT. V lost 8 bases and J lost 5, with 12 bases in between. The CDR3 is made up of 12 amino acids. The CDR3 region has the DNA TGTGCCAGCGGAGGGCGTCCGGAGACCCAGTACTTC. It encodes CASGGRPETQYF.

V gene TRBV6-2 or TRBV6-3 combines with J gene TRBJ2-7; a possible D gene is TRBD2 (6 bases). The CDR3 covers 15 residues. Germline assignment: CDR1 MNHEY and CDR2 SVGEGT. The V end lost 4 bases, the J end lost 4 bases, and 17 bases lay between the germline ends. The CDR3 nucleotides are TGTGCCAGCAGTTTTCTCGGGGGTAGCGAGTACGAGCAGTACTTC. Its translation: CASSFLGGSEYEQYF.

The chain recombines TRBV27 with TRBJ2-7, with 9 bases identical to TRBD2. The CDR3 sequence is 15 residues long. Trimming at V came to 2 bases and at J to 5 bases, leaving 7 bases not matched to a gene. Germline CDR1 is MNHEY and CDR2 is SMNVEV (reference sequence). The CDR3 sequence: CASSLGREGLHEQYF. The CDR3 region has the DNA TGTGCCAGCAGTTTAGGGCGGGAGGGCCTGCACGAGCAGTACTTC.

This chain links TRBV7-9 with TRBJ2-1, with 7 bases aligning to TRBD2. This CDR3 comprises 14 residues. The germline V gene encodes CDR1 SEHNR and CDR2 FQNEAQ (reference sequence). The trim removed 2 bases at V and 3 bases at J, leaving 1 base unmatched. This CDR3 is CASSLTSDYNEQFF. The CDR3 DNA reads as TGTGCCAGCAGCTTAACTAGCGACTACAATGAGCAGTTCTTC.

This clonotype has just a few counts. The CDR3 reads CASSSRDPSNQPQHF. CDR3 nucleotide sequence: TGTGCCAGCAGTTCCCGAGATCCTAGCAATCAGCCCCAGCATTTT. The gene calls are TRBV6-2 or TRBV6-3 and TRBJ1-5, with unresolved D. Trimming cost V 4 bases and J 0 bases, with 10 bases left between them. Germline CDR1 is MNHEY and CDR2 is SVGEGT. The length of the CDR3 is 15 residues.

In this sample, this clonotype turned up many times. The chain joins TRBV2 to TRBJ1-5; 8 bases map to TRBD1. With 6 bases clipped from V and 3 bases from J, the junction kept 7 bases outside the gene matches. This CDR3 contains 15 residues. Germline CDR1 SNHLY, CDR2 FYNNEI. The CDR3 protein is CASREGQVHNQPQHF. DNA of the CDR3: TGTGCCAGCAGAGAGGGACAGGTTCACAATCAGCCCCAGCATTTT.

The V call is TRBV12-3 or TRBV12-4, the J call TRBJ2-2; a possible D gene is TRBD1 (5 bases). The V and J ends lost 6 bases and 1 base respectively, with 21 bases between them. This CDR3 contains 18 residues. The CDR3 sequence: CASSPVSWGAWNTGELFF. CDR3 nucleotide sequence: TGTGCCAGCAGCCCCGTGTCTTGGGGCGCGTGGAACACCGGGGAGCTGTTTTTT.

V gene TRBV9 combines with J gene TRBJ2-2; TRBD1 is a possible D gene (5 bases). The CDR3 is 13 residues long. Trimming took 0 bases from V and 7 from J, leaving 7 bases between them. Per germline, CDR1 SGDLS and CDR2 YYNGEE. The DNA of the CDR3 is TGTGCCAGCAGCGTAGCAACAGGCGGGGAGCTGTTTTTT. This gives the protein CASSVATGGELFF.

The rearrangement uses TRBV20-1 and TRBJ2-1, with TRBD1 identical over 7 bases. The CDR3 totals 12 residues. Germline V lookup: CDR1 DFQATT, CDR2 SNEGSKA (reference sequence). The CDR3 loop is CSYGQDNNEQFF. The DNA for the CDR3 is TGCAGCTACGGACAGGACAACAATGAGCAGTTCTTC.

The chain combines TRBV29-1 with TRBJ1-1; D is possibly TRBD1 (6 bases). Germline V gene lookup returns CDR1 SQVTM and CDR2 ANQGSEA. CDR3 length: 13 residues. V was pared by 6 bases and J by 2 bases, with 13 bases between. The CDR3 DNA follows: TGCAGCGTCGCTAAAGGGGGAAACACTGAAGCTTTCTTT. It specifies CSVAKGGNTEAFF.

The chain recombines TRBV2 with TRBJ2-1; 8 bases are a match to TRBD2. This CDR3 region has 17 residues. Germline CDR1 reads SNHLY; CDR2 reads FYNNEI. V trimming: 2 bases; J trimming: 10 bases; junction bases outside the gene matches: 16. CDR3 loop: CASSEYGREWEGSEQFF. The CDR3 DNA reads TGTGCCAGCAGTGAATACGGGAGGGAGTGGGAGGGCAGCGAGCAGTTCTTC.

The table lists this clonotype with a few counts. The J gene is TRBJ2-1, the V gene TRBV6-1; 7 bases align to TRBD1. Per germline, CDR1 MNHNS and CDR2 SASEGT. J lost 6 bases, V lost 0 bases, and 8 bases had no gene match. The CDR3 is 16 residues long. The CDR3 sequence: CASSEAPRQGANEQFF. The CDR3 DNA reads TGTGCCAGCAGTGAAGCGCCTCGACAGGGTGCCAATGAGCAGTTCTTC.